This T cell receptor beta chain is from a study of regulatory T cells in long-lasting Graves disease. Study-wide results and caveats: Persistent Graves' patients had lower TCR diversity than newly diagnosed ones. Persistent disease was characterized by preferential usage of TRBV28, TRBJ1-2 and TRBJ2-5.

As to time point: newly diagnosed GD, antithyroid drugs for less than 3 months. There was RNA extracted from PBMCs, and the TCR library was made from it. Patient provenance is recorded as an endocrinology department in Xi'an, China. Trimming shortened V by 6 bases and J by 3 bases, and 9 bases separated the two germline ends. This CDR3 spans 13 amino acids. CDR1 and CDR2 (germline): MNHNS, SASEGT. As to this clonotype: Its antigen remains unknown.

Through Arm-PCR of CDR3 regions and iRepertoire HTBI primers, TCR beta libraries were built. Under the authors' procedure: Overall, samples carried some 67 TRBV and 14 TRBJ segments. Using its own MiXCR run on the multiplex PCR reads, TCRdb lists one record per CDR3 protein. These V and J calls rely on TCRdb rather than the paper's analysis. The data show 250,000 to 400,000 distinct CDR3 sequences, 15% to 20% seen once. This TCR derives from a female donor with Graves disease. The J gene is TRBJ2-1, the V gene TRBV6-1; D is ambiguous. Here the sequenced sample was peripheral blood mononuclear cells (PBMCs), taken at new diagnosis, from a patient treated with antithyroid drugs. The CDR3 nucleotides read TGTGCCAGCAGAAACCTACGCTACAATGAGCAGTTCTTC. It codes for CASRNLRYNEQFF.